This T cell receptor beta chain was identified in a study of human T cells and chemical hapten exposure. Whole-study context: Scalp application of diphenylcyclopropenone was performed weekly in patients across the entire roughly 23-week study.

Study-wide results and caveats: PT1 expanded TCR counts and patch test score were linked, and their correlation was positive.

The time point was: patch test 3, about 24 weeks after DPC sensitization. Regarding treatment: therapeutic diphenylcyclopropenone sensitization with weekly scalp DPC. The CDR3 spans 14 residues. Germline trimming cut 4 bases from V and 7 bases from J; bases unmatched to any gene: 9. Germline V gene lookup returns CDR1 PRHDT and CDR2 FYEKMQ (reference sequence). In its sample, this clonotype was seen many times. What it binds is not known. TCRdb re-analysed the RACE reads in MiXCR, keeping a single row per CDR3 protein. The sample lists about 82,000 distinct CDR3 sequences, 10% to 15% occurring once. The rearrangement joins TRBV13 to TRBJ2-7; 8 bases are a match to TRBD1. The input for sequencing was whole blood, taken in connection with sensitization to the hapten diphenylcyclopropenone (DPC). This clonotype was sampled from a woman between 50 and 59 years old with alopecia areata. Some clones in this sample may be carry-over from other donors' samples. Written as DNA, the CDR3 is TGTGCCAGCAGCTCAGGGGGCCTCTATGGGGAGCAGTACTTC. Its protein is CASSSGGLYGEQYF. Variable domain in full (rest from reference TRBV13 and TRBJ2-7): AAGVIQSPRHLIKEKRETATLKCYPIPRHDTVYWYQQGPGQDPQFLISFYEKMQSDKGSIPDRFSAQQFSDYHSELNMSSLELGDSALYFCASSSGGLYGEQYFGPGTRLTVT.